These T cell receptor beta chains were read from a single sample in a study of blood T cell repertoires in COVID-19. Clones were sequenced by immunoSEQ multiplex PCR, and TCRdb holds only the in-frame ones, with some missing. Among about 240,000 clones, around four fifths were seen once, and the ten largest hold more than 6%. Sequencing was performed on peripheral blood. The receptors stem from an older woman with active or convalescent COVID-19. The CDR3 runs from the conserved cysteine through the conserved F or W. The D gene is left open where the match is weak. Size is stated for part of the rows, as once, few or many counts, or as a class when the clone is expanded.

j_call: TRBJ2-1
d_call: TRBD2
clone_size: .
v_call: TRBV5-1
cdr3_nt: TGCGCCAGCACCGGGACTAGCGGGGATCGTGGTGAGCAGTTCTTC
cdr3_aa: CASTGTSGDRGEQFF

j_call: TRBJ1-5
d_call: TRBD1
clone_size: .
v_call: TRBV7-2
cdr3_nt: TGTGCCAGCAGCAAAACAGGGGGAAGCAATCAGCCCCAGCATTTT
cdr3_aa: CASSKTGGSNQPQHF

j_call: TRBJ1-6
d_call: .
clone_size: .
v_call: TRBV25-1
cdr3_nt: TGTGCCAGCACCGACGGGGGGGGGATCCCCCTCCACTTT
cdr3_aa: CASTDGGGIPLHF

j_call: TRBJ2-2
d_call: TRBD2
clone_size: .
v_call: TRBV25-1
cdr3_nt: TGTGCCAGCAGGGAGACTAAGGCTAGCGGGGGGAACACCGGGGAGCTGTTTTTT
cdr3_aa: CASRETKASGGNTGELFF

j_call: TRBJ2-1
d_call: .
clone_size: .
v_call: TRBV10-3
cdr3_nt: TGTGCCATCGAGGACAGCTCCAATGAGCAGTTCTTC
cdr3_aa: CAIEDSSNEQFF

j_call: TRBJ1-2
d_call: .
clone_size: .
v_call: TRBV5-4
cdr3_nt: TGTGCCAGCAGCTTGGAAGTAGGGAGCTATGGCTACACCTTC
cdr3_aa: CASSLEVGSYGYTF

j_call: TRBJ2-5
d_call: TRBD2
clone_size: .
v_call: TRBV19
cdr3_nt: TGTGCCAGTAGTATACTAGCGGGGGGTCAGCAGACCCAGTACTTC
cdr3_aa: CASSILAGGQQTQYF

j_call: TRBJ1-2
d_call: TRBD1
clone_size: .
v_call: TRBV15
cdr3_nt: TGTGCCACCAGCAGCGACGTGACAGGGGGCGCGGTCTATGGCTACACCTTC
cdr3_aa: CATSSDVTGGAVYGYTF

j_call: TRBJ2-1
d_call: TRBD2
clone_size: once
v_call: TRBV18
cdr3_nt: TGTGCCAGCTCACCCCCAACGGGACTAGCGGGAGGAAATGAGCAGTTCTTC
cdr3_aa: CASSPPTGLAGGNEQFF

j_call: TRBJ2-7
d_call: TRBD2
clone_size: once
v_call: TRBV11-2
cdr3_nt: TGTGCCAGCAGACGACTAGCGGGAGGGCCAAGATACGAGCAGTACTTC
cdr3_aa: CASRRLAGGPRYEQYF

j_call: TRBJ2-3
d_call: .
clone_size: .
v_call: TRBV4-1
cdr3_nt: TGCGCCAGCAGCCTTCAACCCGGGGGACGCACAGATACGCAGTATTTT
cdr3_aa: CASSLQPGGRTDTQYF

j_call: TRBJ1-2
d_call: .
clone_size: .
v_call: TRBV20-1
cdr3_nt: TGCAGTGGACAGACTAACTATGGCTACACCTTC
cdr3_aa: CSGQTNYGYTF

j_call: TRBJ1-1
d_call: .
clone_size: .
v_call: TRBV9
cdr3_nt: TGTGCCAGCAGCGTTCTAACAGACACTGAAGCTTTCTTT
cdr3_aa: CASSVLTDTEAFF

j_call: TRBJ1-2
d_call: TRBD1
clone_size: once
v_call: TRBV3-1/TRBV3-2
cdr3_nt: TGTGCCAGCAGCCAAGATGCCCCAGGGACAGGACTCAGACTGGGCTATGGCTACACCTTC
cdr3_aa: CASSQDAPGTGLRLGYGYTF

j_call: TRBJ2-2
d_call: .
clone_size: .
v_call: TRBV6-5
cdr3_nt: TGTGCCAGCAGCAAGGGCCTCGGGGCCGGGGAGCTGTTTTTT
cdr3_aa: CASSKGLGAGELFF

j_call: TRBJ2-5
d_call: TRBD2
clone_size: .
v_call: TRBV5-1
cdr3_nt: TGCGCCAGCAGCTTGGCGGGGGGGCAAGAGACCCAGTACTTC
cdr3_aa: CASSLAGGQETQYF

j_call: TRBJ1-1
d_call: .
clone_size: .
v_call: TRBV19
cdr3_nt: TGTGCCAGTAGTACCCAGAAGAACACTGAAGCTTTCTTT
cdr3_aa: CASSTQKNTEAFF

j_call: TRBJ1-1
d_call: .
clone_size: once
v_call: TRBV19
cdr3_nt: TGTGCCAGTAGGGGCACAGTGAACACTGAAGCTTTCTTT
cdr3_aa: CASRGTVNTEAFF